This T cell receptor beta chain was documented in a study of blood T cell repertoires in COVID-19. Study in general: Samples taken during acute and convalescent COVID-19 were collected in the United States, Italy and Spain. T cells, B-cell-depleted T cells, or PBMCs provided the cDNA or gDNA that served as material.

Per the authors' pipeline: Estimation of nucleated cell counts relied on the amplification of reference gene primers. The method was immunoSEQ multiplex PCR; TCRdb's version includes in-frame clones alone and lacks a portion of them. That table gives V, J and clone size, and the DNA gave D and trimming. In the table there are about 200,000 clones, around 82% of which are singletons. This clone appeared a single time. The CDR3 sequence is 19 residues long. Germline V CDR1 and CDR2: MRHNA, SNTAGT. Trimming took 6 bases from V and 1 from J; bases not matched to a gene: 11. The chain links TRBV6-4 to TRBJ2-1; TRBD2 aligns across 14 bases. The sample comprised peripheral blood. The TCR sequence derives from a woman in her thirties or forties with acute or convalescent COVID-19. The CDR3 nucleotides are TGTGCCAGCAGCCGAAAACCGGGACTAGCGGGAGAATCCTACAATGAGCAGTTCTTC. Encoded protein: CASSRKPGLAGESYNEQFF.